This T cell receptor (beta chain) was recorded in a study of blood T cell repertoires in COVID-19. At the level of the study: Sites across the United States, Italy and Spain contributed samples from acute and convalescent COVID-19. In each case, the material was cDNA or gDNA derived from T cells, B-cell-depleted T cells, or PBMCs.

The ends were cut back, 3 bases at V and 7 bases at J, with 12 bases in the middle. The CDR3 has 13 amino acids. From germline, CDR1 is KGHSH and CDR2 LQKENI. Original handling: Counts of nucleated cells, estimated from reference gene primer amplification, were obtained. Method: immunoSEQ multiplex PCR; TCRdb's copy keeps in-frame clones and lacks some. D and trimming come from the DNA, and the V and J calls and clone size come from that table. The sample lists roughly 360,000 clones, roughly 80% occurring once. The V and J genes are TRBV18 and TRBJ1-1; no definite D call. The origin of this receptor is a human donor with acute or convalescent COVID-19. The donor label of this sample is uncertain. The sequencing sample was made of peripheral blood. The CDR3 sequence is CASSPIDYGEAFF. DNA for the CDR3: TGTGCCAGCTCACCGATCGATTACGGTGAAGCTTTCTTT.